This paragraph covers one T cell receptor (beta chain) sequence. Its specific antigen is unknown. Base qualities are not recorded, but no much larger clone differs from it by a single base. These data belong to a study of blood T cell repertoires in COVID-19 (dated by TCRdb to about 2020). Some background on the complete study: Samples covering the acute and convalescent phases of COVID-19 were provided by collaborators in the United States, Italy and Spain. The material from the prospective study consisted of cDNA or gDNA derived from T cells, B-cell-depleted T cells, or PBMCs. The dataset comprised deeply sampled blood TCRbeta repertoires from subjects exposed to, actively infected with, or recovered from COVID-19. A freely available public database, intended as a resource for researchers studying the immune response to SARS-CoV-2, is where the repertoires were released. Samples came from the ongoing ImmuneRACE study (first 160 participants) plus 1,254 subjects from 6 global collaborators. Sample metadata almost always included a de-identified subject ID, COVID-19 status, age in years and sex. Where available, HLA class I and class II types were obtained from metadata supplied by the sample provider rather than from assay-based typing. The paper's findings and limits, for the study overall: The quantity of clinical and demographic metadata differed by source and by participant and was supplied without curation.

TCRbeta CDR3 regions were amplified from genomic DNA using the immunoSEQ Assay, a bias-controlled multiplex PCR. From the authors' description of their analysis: The number of nucleated cells in each sample was estimated by amplification of reference gene primers within the assay. Sequence reads were collapsed and filtered to measure the absolute abundance of every unique TCRbeta CDR3 rearrangement. For each sample, productive Simpson clonality was calculated as the square root of Simpson's diversity index across productive rearrangements. This immuneACCESS table, as held by TCRdb, lists in-frame sequences with V and J called but not all clones. Of the missing ones, under half trace to an unresolved V gene in checked studies; the others have no known cause. The V and J calls and clone size come from that table; D and trimming were worked out from the DNA. The sample contains roughly 180,000 clones, around 82% of them found a single time. About a sixth of the sample belongs to the ten largest clones.

In the prospective study, participants were roughly 18 to 89 years old, resided in about two dozen geographic areas of the United States, and were enrolled through a virtual design. In the prospective study, participants were assigned to cohorts based on the clinical history participants reported in a screening survey and a study questionnaire. Recovered participants in ImmuneRACE Cohort 3 were defined as having two consecutive negative NP/OP PCR tests, clearance from a healthcare professional, or resolution of symptoms. Mobile phlebotomists in the prospective study collected whole blood, serum and a nasopharyngeal or oropharyngeal swab from every participant. Additional blood draws and questionnaires over an approximately two-month period could optionally be provided by prospective study participants. Blood samples from the prospective study were shipped frozen or at room temperature prior to DNA extraction.

This TCR was sampled from a man aged 55 to 70 who had recovered from COVID-19. The sample taken for sequencing was PBMCs or T cells enriched from blood (not recorded which).

The CDR3 region has the sequence CASSEPGLPYEQYF. The DNA reads as follows: TGTGCCAGCAGTGAACCGGGACTACCATACGAGCAGTACTTC. The chain links TRBV27 with TRBJ2-7, with TRBD2 identical over 7 junction bases. V is cut back by 5 bases and J by 4 bases, with 8 bases in the junction unmatched. CDR3 length: 14 amino acids, cysteine to phenylalanine. Only the CDR3 DNA stays, 42 bases, in frame from base 1. The germline V gene (reference sequence) provides CDR1 MNHEY and CDR2 SMNVEV.